Each of the 14 T cell receptor beta chains below was sequenced from the same sample in a study of CD4 T cells in relation to SARS-CoV-2 and coronaviruses. Before the COVID-19 pandemic, during about 2011-2019, CD4+ T cells were taken from unexposed donors. Isolation of CD4+ T cells took place after approximately 11 days in culture. These TCRs are of unknown antigen specificity. TCRdb's copy holds only in-frame clones and misses some; the assay was immunoSEQ multiplex PCR. The sample lists about 22,000 clones, roughly 80% occurring once. The sequenced sample was CD4+ T cells from PBMCs, cultured in vitro. These receptors originate from a human donor in good health.

This chain uses TRBV4-1 with TRBJ1-1; the D gene is possibly TRBD1 (6 bases). The germline CDR1 and CDR2 sequences are MGHRA and YSYEKL. Trimming cost V 1 base and J 2 bases, with 17 bases left between them. The CDR3 spans 17 residues. DNA for the CDR3: TGCGCCAGCAGCCAAGTGTATTCGAGGACAGTTAACACTGAAGCTTTCTTT. Protein sequence: CASSQVYSRTVNTEAFF.

The V gene is TRBV29-1, the J gene TRBJ2-5; TRBD1 matches 8 bases. Germline-derived CDR1 and CDR2 are SQVTM and ANQGSEA. With 4 bases clipped from V and 5 bases from J, the junction kept 9 bases outside the gene matches. The CDR3 extends over 14 amino acids. CDR3 residues: CSVAFGQGKETQYF. The CDR3 coding sequence is TGCAGCGTTGCCTTCGGACAGGGAAAGGAGACCCAGTACTTC.

The V gene is TRBV20-1, the J gene TRBJ1-1; D remains ambiguous. V was shortened by 7 bases and J by 0 bases, with 6 bases between the two germline ends. The CDR3 has 11 residues. Germline V gene sequence: CDR1 DFQATT, CDR2 SNEGSKA (reference sequence). The chain's CDR3 is CSVQMNTEAFF. Written as DNA, the CDR3 is TGCAGTGTCCAGATGAACACTGAAGCTTTCTTT.

The V and J genes are TRBV5-1 and TRBJ1-4; D perhaps matches TRBD1 (5 bases). The CDR3 consists of 15 residues. Trimming took off 5 bases at V and 8 bases at J, with 19 bases between the two ends. Germline CDR1 reads SGHRS; CDR2 reads YFSETQ. CDR3 sequence (DNA): TGCGCCAGCAGAAACCGTGGTGTGGGACGCGAAAAACTGTTTTTT. It specifies CASRNRGVGREKLFF.

This clone appeared a few times. The chain employs TRBV7-9 and TRBJ1-2; possibly TRBD1 for D (6 bases). The CDR3 covers 14 residues. Trimming took off 5 bases at V and 4 bases at J, with 14 bases between the two ends. CDR1 and CDR2 (germline): SEHNR, FQNEAQ (reference sequence). The CDR3 nucleotides read TGTGCCAGCAGCCCACGCCAGGGGATCTATGGCTACACCTTC. Its protein product is CASSPRQGIYGYTF. Using reference TRBV7-9 and TRBJ1-2 for the parts outside the CDR3, the full variable domain is DTGVSQNPRHKITKRGQNVTFRCDPISEHNRLYWYRQTLGQGPEFLTYFQNEAQLEKSRLLSDRFSAERPKGSFSTLEIQRTEQGDSAMYLCASSPRQGIYGYTFGSGTRLTVV.

The rearrangement links TRBV7-3 to TRBJ2-2; a weak D match, TRBD2 (6 bases). The germline gives CDR1 SGHTA, CDR2 FQGTGA. Deletions cut 0 bases from V and 6 bases from J, with 8 bases between. This CDR3 contains 14 residues. The CDR3 is CASSLTPGAGELFF. The CDR3 DNA reads TGTGCCAGCAGCTTAACGCCGGGGGCCGGGGAGCTGTTTTTT.

This clone was observed a few times. The chain joins TRBV27 to TRBJ2-5; TRBD1 is a possible D gene (6 bases). Germline lookup yields CDR1 MNHEY and CDR2 SMNVEV (reference sequence). Trimming stripped 5 bases from V and 5 bases from J, with 15 bases between. This CDR3 is 14 amino acids long. CDR3 region: CASSPNRDWETQYF. For the CDR3, the DNA is TGTGCCAGCAGTCCTAACAGGGATTGGGAGACCCAGTACTTC.

The rearrangement links TRBV5-1 to TRBJ1-1; the D is unclear. The CDR3 consists of 14 residues. Germline-derived CDR1 and CDR2 are SGHRS and YFSETQ. The V end was cut by 3 bases, the J end by 5 bases, with 14 bases between. The CDR3 DNA is TGCGCCAGCAGCTACCAGGTAGCCCAGACTGAAGCTTTCTTT. It encodes CASSYQVAQTEAFF.

The V and J genes are TRBV7-9 and TRBJ1-5; perhaps TRBD1 as D (5 bases). The length of the CDR3 is 14 residues. V was pared by 5 bases and J by 2 bases, with 10 bases between. The germline CDR1 and CDR2 sequences are SEHNR and FQNEAQ (reference sequence). CDR3 loop: CASSHDSGNQPQHF. CDR3 DNA sequence: TGTGCCAGCAGCCATGACAGTGGCAATCAGCCCCAGCATTTT. Using reference TRBV7-9 and TRBJ1-5 for the parts outside the CDR3, the full variable domain is DTGVSQNPRHKITKRGQNVTFRCDPISEHNRLYWYRQTLGQGPEFLTYFQNEAQLEKSRLLSDRFSAERPKGSFSTLEIQRTEQGDSAMYLCASSHDSGNQPQHFGDGTRLSIL.

The rearrangement uses TRBV10-3 and TRBJ2-7, with 8 bases identical to TRBD2. The trim removed 6 bases at V and 6 bases at J, leaving 10 bases unmatched. The length of the CDR3 is 14 residues. Germline V gene lookup returns CDR1 ENHRY and CDR2 SYGVKD. This chain's CDR3 is CAIRGAGGAREQYF. DNA for the CDR3: TGTGCCATCAGGGGGGCGGGAGGAGCTCGCGAGCAGTACTTC.

The V gene is TRBV4-2, the J gene TRBJ2-3; possibly TRBD1 for D (6 bases). The CDR3 contains 15 residues. V was trimmed by 4 bases and J by 4 bases, leaving 15 bases between them. Germline V gives CDR1 LGHNA, CDR2 YNFKEQ. The DNA of the CDR3 is TGTGCCAGCAGCCCCCCGAGACAGGTTTCAGATACGCAGTATTTT. Protein: CASSPPRQVSDTQYF.

This clone has only a few counts. The gene calls are TRBV5-1 and TRBJ2-1, with TRBD1 matching over 10 bases. The trim removed 7 bases at V and 6 bases at J, leaving 13 bases unmatched. CDR1 and CDR2 (germline): SGHRS, YFSETQ. This CDR3 comprises 16 residues. For the CDR3, the DNA is TGCGCCAGCTATACCGGAGTGGGACAGGGGACCAATGAGCAGTTCTTC. Its translation: CASYTGVGQGTNEQFF.

This chain uses TRBV4-1 with TRBJ2-7, with D possibly matching TRBD2 (6 bases). V was shortened by 4 bases and J by 9 bases, with 19 bases between the two germline ends. This CDR3 has 14 amino acids. Germline lookup yields CDR1 MGHRA and CDR2 YSYEKL. The CDR3 bases are TGCGCCAGCAGCCCCGCAGGAGGGCCGATCGTGCAGTACTTC. Translating gives CASSPAGGPIVQYF.

J is TRBJ2-5 and V is TRBV7-2; D is ambiguous. V dropped 1 base and J dropped 6 bases, with 9 bases sitting between them. CDR1 and CDR2 from the germline V gene are SGHTA and FQGNSA. The CDR3 spans 13 residues. In DNA form, the CDR3 reads TGTGCCAGCAGCTTAGATCCCGGCCAGACCCAGTACTTC. This encodes CASSLDPGQTQYF.